Each of the 17 T cell receptor beta chains below was sequenced from the same sample in a study of blood T cell repertoires in COVID-19. Assay: immunoSEQ multiplex PCR; the TCRdb copy retains only in-frame clones and omits some. The sample includes 110,000 or so clones, 81% of them seen just once. Sequencing was performed on peripheral blood. Receptor source: a man aged 50-60 years with acute or convalescent COVID-19.

This clone was counted only a few times. The chain recombines TRBV6-1 with TRBJ1-2; TRBD1 agrees at 10 bases. The CDR3 covers 17 residues. The germline gives CDR1 MNHNS, CDR2 SASEGT. V lost 0 bases and J lost 4; bases outside the gene matches: 8. The CDR3 nucleotides are TGTGCCAGCAGTGAAGCCTTTTCCGGGACAGGGGCCTATGGCTACACCTTC. Protein: CASSEAFSGTGAYGYTF.

The chain joins TRBV30 to TRBJ1-2; unclear D gene. Germline V lookup: CDR1 GTSNPN, CDR2 SVGIG (reference sequence). The CDR3 is 12 amino acids. Trimming stripped 4 bases from V and 7 bases from J, with 13 bases between. CDR3 region: CAWIWGGFGYTF. CDR3 DNA sequence: TGTGCCTGGATCTGGGGAGGGTTTGGCTACACCTTC.

The chain combines TRBV5-1 with TRBJ2-7; 7 nucleotides match TRBD2. Germline assignment: CDR1 SGHRS and CDR2 YFSETQ. With V trimmed by 0 bases and J by 6 bases, 18 bases remained unmatched. The CDR3 spans 18 residues. The CDR3, as DNA: TGCGCCAGCAGCTTGGGACTGGTGGGGGGGGGTCCCCTCGCCGAGCAGTACTTC. Translating it yields CASSLGLVGGGPLAEQYF.

The chain has TRBV30 and TRBJ1-2, with no clear D. The V end lost 6 bases, the J end lost 5 bases, and 19 bases lay between the germline ends. This CDR3 region has 14 residues. Germline values: CDR1 GTSNPN, CDR2 SVGIG (reference sequence). CDR3: CACQTSGTPYGYTF. The CDR3 region has the DNA TGTGCCTGCCAAACCTCAGGAACTCCTTATGGCTACACCTTC.

The chain couples TRBV5-1 to TRBJ1-1; 8 bases map to TRBD1. This CDR3 spans 15 amino acids. V lost 4 bases to trimming and J lost 6 bases; unmatched junction nucleotides: 11. Germline CDR1 reads SGHRS; CDR2 reads YFSETQ. The CDR3 nucleotides are TGCGCCAGCAGCCGCAGGGGGCGCGGAGACCCTGAAGCTTTCTTT. As protein: CASSRRGRGDPEAFF.

This clone has a handful of counts. This specimen includes other DNA sequences encoding the same CDR3. The chain employs TRBV4-1 and TRBJ1-6; TRBD1 matches 12 bases. Germline CDR1 and CDR2: MGHRA and YSYEKL. J gave up 2 bases and V 3 bases, and 2 bases lay outside the gene matches. This CDR3 has 17 amino acids. The CDR3 nucleotides read TGCGCCAGCAGCCAGGGGACAGGGGGCACCTATAATTCACCCCTCCACTTT. Its protein is CASSQGTGGTYNSPLHF.

This clone was seen just once. The rearrangement joins TRBV4-1 to TRBJ1-2, with a possible D match to TRBD1 (6 bases). Per the germline V gene, CDR1 is MGHRA and CDR2 is YSYEKL. Trimming pared 1 base from V and 4 bases from J, leaving 13 bases between. This CDR3 has 15 amino acids. This CDR3 is CASSQVRTEGYGYTF. The DNA for the CDR3 is TGCGCCAGCAGCCAAGTCCGGACAGAGGGCTATGGCTACACCTTC.

The chain has TRBV5-1 and TRBJ2-3; 10 nucleotides match TRBD2. Germline CDR1 is SGHRS and CDR2 is YFSETQ. V lost 1 base to trimming and J lost 0 bases; unmatched junction nucleotides: 20. The CDR3 is 22 residues long. Here the CDR3 DNA reads TGCGCCAGCAGCTTGAGATCACTAGCGGGGATTATCGCAACCCGAAGCACAGATACGCAGTATTTT. Protein product: CASSLRSLAGIIATRSTDTQYF.

The V call is TRBV7-2, the J call TRBJ1-3; 7 positions agree with TRBD1. The length of the CDR3 is 16 residues. J gave up 1 base and V 0 bases, and 3 bases lay outside the gene matches. Germline lookup yields CDR1 SGHTA and CDR2 FQGNSA. CDR3 nucleotides: TGTGCCAGCAGCTTAGCAGGGGGCGGGTCTGGAAACACCATATATTTT. Its protein product is CASSLAGGGSGNTIYF.

The genes are TRBV4-1 and TRBJ1-2; a weak D match, TRBD1 (5 bases). Germline V gene lookup returns CDR1 MGHRA and CDR2 YSYEKL. Trimming cost V 0 bases and J 7 bases, with 12 bases left between them. This CDR3 spans 14 amino acids. The CDR3: CASSQDRRGGGYTF. In nucleotides, the CDR3 is TGCGCCAGCAGCCAAGATAGGCGGGGCGGTGGCTACACCTTC.

J is TRBJ2-1 and V is TRBV2, with D perhaps matching TRBD1 (6 bases). Germline loops: CDR1 SNHLY, CDR2 FYNNEI. Trimming stripped 4 bases from V and 1 base from J, with 8 bases between. The CDR3 covers 14 residues. CDR3 region: CASSATGSYNEQFF. CDR3 DNA: TGTGCCAGCAGTGCCACAGGGTCCTACAATGAGCAGTTCTTC.

There are a few counts of this clone. The chain has TRBV5-1 and TRBJ1-2, with no clear D. Deletions cut 5 bases from V and 10 bases from J, with 18 bases between. Germline-derived CDR1 and CDR2 are SGHRS and YFSETQ. The CDR3 spans 13 residues. The chain's CDR3 is CASSLGLGSDYTF. CDR3 in DNA: TGCGCCAGCAGTCTCGGTTTGGGCTCGGACTACACCTTC.

This clone was counted a few times. V and J are TRBV4-1 and TRBJ1-1, with TRBD1 identical over 10 bases. This CDR3 has 16 residues. The junction had 9 bases not matched to a gene; V was cut back by 4 bases and J by 4 bases. Per germline, CDR1 MGHRA and CDR2 YSYEKL. CDR3 residues: CASSRGQGGPLTEAFF. CDR3 nucleotide sequence: TGCGCCAGCAGCCGCGGACAGGGGGGCCCTCTCACTGAAGCTTTCTTT.

The V gene is TRBV29-1, the J gene TRBJ1-2; a weak D match, TRBD1 (5 bases). Germline assignment: CDR1 SQVTM and CDR2 ANQGSEA. V was clipped by 8 bases and J by 2 bases, with 12 bases between them. The CDR3 runs 12 residues. The CDR3 is CSCGRQNYGYTF. In nucleotides, the CDR3 is TGCAGCTGCGGGAGACAGAACTATGGCTACACCTTC.

V gene TRBV5-4 combines with J gene TRBJ2-1; 16 positions agree with TRBD2. Germline CDR1 reads SGHNT; CDR2 reads YYREEE (reference sequence). CDR3 size: 19 residues. The J segment lost 4 bases and the V segment lost 0 bases, leaving 7 bases of the junction unmatched. CDR3 residues: CASSLAGLAGGPGYNEQFF. The CDR3 DNA follows: TGTGCCAGCAGCTTGGCGGGACTAGCGGGGGGGCCAGGGTACAATGAGCAGTTCTTC.

The chain carries TRBV29-1 and TRBJ2-3; TRBD1 matches 12 bases. The germline gives CDR1 SQVTM, CDR2 ANQGSEA. This CDR3 spans 16 amino acids. Losses at the gene ends were 3 bases for V and 4 bases for J; bases not matched to a gene: 8. The CDR3 coding sequence is TGCAGCGTTGACACCTGGGACAGGGGGCGCTCAGATACGCAGTATTTT. The encoded protein is CSVDTWDRGRSDTQYF.

The J gene is TRBJ1-2, the V gene TRBV7-3; 10 bases agree with TRBD1. Germline-derived CDR1 and CDR2 are SGHTA and FQGTGA. Trimming cost V 5 bases and J 7 bases; bases outside gene matches: 10. The CDR3 has 15 residues. The CDR3 spells CASSPLTGGAFGYTF. CDR3 in DNA: TGTGCCAGCAGCCCCCTGACAGGGGGCGCCTTTGGCTACACCTTC.